Below, 29 T cell receptor beta chains from the same sample are listed, as sequenced in a study of tumor and adjacent non-tumor tissue in lung cancer. No cell sorting was done before RNA was extracted from the tissue. The normal lung tissue was taken more than 3 cm from the tumor edge. A modified ARM-PCR protocol with three rounds of nested PCR amplified TCRbeta. Each CDR3 protein gets one entry after TCRdb re-called the multiplex PCR reads with MiXCR. The data contain roughly 43,000 distinct CDR3 sequences, 60% of them singletons. The sequenced sample was distant non-tumor lung tissue. All receptors derive from a man aged 50 to 60 with non-small cell lung cancer.

The gene calls are TRBV28 and TRBJ2-4; D is unclear. Between the trimmed V and J ends, which lost 7 bases and 3 bases, there was a span of 10 bases. The CDR3 contains 13 residues. The germline V gene has CDR1 MDHEN and CDR2 SYDVKM. This CDR3 reads CASTNIVKNIQYF. The CDR3 nucleotides are TGTGCCAGCACAAACATAGTCAAAAACATTCAGTACTTC.

This clonotype came up a few times. One end of the junction is discordant with germline, which a read error may explain. The V gene is TRBV11-2, the J gene TRBJ2-3, with 8 positions matching TRBD2. Per germline, CDR1 SGHAT and CDR2 FQNNGV. The CDR3 has 15 residues. CDR3 amino acids: CANSTGRGETDTQCF. CDR3 sequence (DNA): TGTGCCAACAGCACCGGGCGGGGGGAGACAGATACGCAGTGTTTT.

This clonotype occurred a few times. This may be a read error, as it is one base from a much larger clone. The V call is TRBV12-3 or TRBV12-4, the J call TRBJ1-1, with D unclear. The length of the CDR3 is 14 residues. Between the trimmed V and J ends, which lost 6 bases and 7 bases, there was a span of 18 bases. CDR3 residues: CASRTPGFSDEAFF. The CDR3 nucleotides read TGTGCCAGCAGAACCCCGGGGTTTAGTGATGAAGCTTTCTTT.

The sample holds many counts of this clonotype. The chain uses TRBV6-1 and TRBJ2-6, with TRBD1 as a possible D gene (6 bases). The V gene lost 5 bases and the J gene lost 0 bases, with 14 bases spanning the gap. There are 17 residues in the CDR3. From germline, CDR1 is MNHNS and CDR2 SASEGT. The CDR3 spells CASSTGTTRSGANVLTF. The CDR3 DNA follows: TGTGCCAGCAGTACCGGGACAACCCGCTCTGGGGCCAACGTCCTGACTTTC.

This chain uses TRBV6-5 with TRBJ2-1; 11 positions agree with TRBD2. Germline loops: CDR1 MNHEY, CDR2 SVGAGI. The CDR3 contains 18 residues. The J segment lost 9 bases and the V segment lost 0 bases, leaving 13 bases of the junction unmatched. CDR3 coding DNA: TGTGCCAGCAGTTACTCGCTCATAGCGGGAGGGCGGACCGGTGAGCAGTTCTTC. It specifies CASSYSLIAGGRTGEQFF.

This clonotype was detected ten times or more. This chain links TRBV30 with TRBJ1-2; D not resolved. Germline V CDR1 and CDR2: GTSNPN, SVGIG (reference sequence). V lost 3 bases and J 7 bases, leaving 12 bases between the germline ends. The CDR3 runs 12 residues. Here the CDR3 reads CAWRDPKTGYTF. The CDR3, as DNA: TGTGCCTGGAGGGATCCCAAGACTGGCTACACCTTC.

Comments on this clonotype: Since a much larger clone is just one base distant, this may be a read error. The gene calls are TRBV5-6 and TRBJ2-2, with no clear D. The CDR3 spans 14 residues. From germline, CDR1 is SGHDT and CDR2 YYEEEE. The V end lost 3 bases, the J end lost 1 base, and 7 bases lay between the germline ends. CDR3 residues: CASSSIRNTGELFF. In DNA, the CDR3 is TGTGCCAGCAGCTCGATTAGGAACACCGGGGAGCTGTTTTTT.

This clonotype appeared a single time. In this CDR3 the conserved last residue, phenylalanine or tryptophan, is missing, so a read error is likely. The limits of the CDR3 on the DNA are not certain, so only TCRdb's listed CDR3 is given. The gene calls are TRBV11-2 and TRBJ2-7; the D call TRBD1 from the table was never checked on the DNA. Germline CDR1 SGHAT, CDR2 FQNNGV. With termini counted, the CDR3 has 14 amino acids. The CDR3 protein is CANTTQGASYEQYL.

This clonotype was found a few times. Its ends do not fully match the called genes, so a read error is possible. The chain joins TRBV11-2 to TRBJ1-2; D is undetermined. Germline CDR1 and CDR2: SGHAT and FQNNGV. The CDR3 extends over 14 amino acids. The CDR3 sequence is CASSLGELTYGYTF. The CDR3 DNA follows: TGTGCCAGCAGCCTGGGAGAGCTCACGTATGGTTACACCTTC.

Worth noting for this clonotype: Compared with germline, one end of the junction differs, possibly owing to a read error. The V call is TRBV18, the J call TRBJ2-7; TRBD1 might be the D (6 bases). Germline loops: CDR1 KGHSH, CDR2 LQKENI. The CDR3 covers 13 residues. CDR3 DNA: TGTGCCGGCTCACCAGAGACAGGCTACGAGCAGTACTTC. This codes for CAGSPETGYEQYF.

In the case of this clonotype: Possible read error: a much larger clone is one base away. The chain recombines TRBV5-4 with TRBJ2-3; 7 nucleotides line up with TRBD1. Germline loops: CDR1 SGHNT, CDR2 YYREEE (reference sequence). The CDR3 sequence is 13 residues long. CDR3 in amino acids: CASSLEGTDKQYF. The CDR3 DNA reads TGTGCCAGCAGCTTAGAGGGGACAGATAAGCAGTATTTT.

Details on this clonotype: The CDR3 carries no conserved terminal phenylalanine or tryptophan, so it likely arises from a read error. V gene TRBV29-1 combines with J gene TRBJ2-5, with D perhaps being TRBD1 or TRBD2 (6 bases each). Germline lookup yields CDR1 SQVTM and CDR2 ANQGSEA. This CDR3 has 12 amino acids. The CDR3 DNA reads TGCACCGTTGAACAGGGAGGCGAGACCCAGTACCTC. Translation: CTVEQGGETQYL.

Turning to this clonotype: The germline gene is not matched at one end of the junction; a read error may be the cause. This chain uses TRBV11-2 with TRBJ2-7; TRBD1 aligns across 8 bases. Germline V gene sequence: CDR1 SGHAT, CDR2 FQNNGV. The CDR3 spans 15 residues. The CDR3 is CANSSGTGRTYGQYF. For the CDR3, the DNA is TGTGCCAACAGCTCAGGGACAGGTAGAACCTACGGGCAATACTTC. Variable domain in full (rest from reference TRBV11-2 and TRBJ2-7): EAGVAQSPRYKIIEKRQSVAFWCNPISGHATLYWYQQILGQGPKLLIQFQNNGVVDDSQLPKDRFSAERLKGVDSTLKIQPAKLEDSAVYLCANSSGTGRTYGQYFGPGTRLTVT.

CDR3 DNA: TGTGCCAGCAGTCAAGGCCAGGAGGAGGTCGGCGAGCAGTACTTC. This codes for CASSQGQEEVGEQYF. The chain carries TRBV11-2 and TRBJ2-7; possible D gene TRBD2, 5 bases. This CDR3 has 15 amino acids. V was pared by 6 bases and J by 6 bases, with 21 bases between. Germline values: CDR1 SGHAT, CDR2 FQNNGV.

This clonotype showed up many times. This sequence joins TRBV5-5 and TRBJ1-1; D ambiguous. CDR1 is SGHKS, CDR2 YYEKEE, per germline (reference sequence). Trimming removed 1 base at V and 3 bases at J, with 16 bases between. This CDR3 has 16 residues. CDR3 protein: CASSLISDGWDTEAFF. In nucleotides, the CDR3 is TGTGCCAGCAGCTTGATTAGTGACGGTTGGGACACTGAAGCTTTCTTT.

CDR3 coding DNA: TGTGCCAGCAGCGTGGCTAGCGGGAGTGCGGATACGCAGTATTTT. It codes for CASSVASGSADTQYF. V is TRBV9 and J is TRBJ2-3; 10 bases agree with TRBD2. Trimming cost V 2 bases and J 6 bases; bases outside gene matches: 6. Germline-derived CDR1 and CDR2 are SGDLS and YYNGEE. There are 15 residues in the CDR3.

A word on this clonotype: A read error may produce the germline difference seen at one junction end. This rearrangement joins TRBV5-5 to TRBJ2-3; TRBD1 matches 7 bases. The CDR3 totals 16 residues. Germline CDR1 reads SGHKS; CDR2 reads YYEKEE (reference sequence). This CDR3 is CASSTLLTGITDTQYF. The CDR3 DNA is TGTGCTAGCAGCACGTTGCTGACAGGGATCACAGATACGCAGTATTTT.

This clonotype has ten or more counts. The chain uses TRBV30 and TRBJ1-2, with a tentative D call TRBD1 (6 bases). Germline values: CDR1 GTSNPN, CDR2 SVGIG (reference sequence). Trimming left V 2 bases short and J 4 bases short, with 14 bases between. This CDR3 is 14 amino acids long. CDR3: CAWSMGGGVYGYTF. The CDR3, as DNA: TGTGCCTGGAGTATGGGGGGGGGCGTCTATGGCTACACCTTC.

This sequence joins TRBV7-6 and TRBJ2-7; D remains ambiguous. The germline V gene has CDR1 SGHVS and CDR2 FNYEAQ. Trimming cost V 5 bases and J 6 bases, with 17 bases left between them. The CDR3 sequence is 14 residues long. CDR3 sequence: CASSPVPVDGEQYF. As DNA, the CDR3 is TGTGCCAGCAGCCCCGTTCCGGTAGACGGCGAGCAGTACTTC.

This clonotype was observed at least ten times. This chain's CDR3 is CASSLGRNSNQPQHF. The CDR3, as DNA: TGTGCCAGCAGCTTAGGACGGAATAGCAATCAGCCCCAGCATTTT. The V and J genes are TRBV13 and TRBJ1-5; D not certain. Per germline, CDR1 PRHDT and CDR2 FYEKMQ (reference sequence). V was pared by 0 bases and J by 0 bases, with 6 bases between. This CDR3 contains 15 residues.

The J gene is TRBJ2-2, the V gene TRBV9, with 11 positions matching TRBD1. The CDR3 spans 16 residues. Germline loops: CDR1 SGDLS, CDR2 YYNGEE. The trim removed 4 bases at V and 6 bases at J, leaving 8 bases unmatched. The CDR3 coding sequence is TGTGCCAGCAGCACCTGGGGACAGGGGGTATCCGGGGAGCTGTTTTTT. This encodes CASSTWGQGVSGELFF.

The chain recombines TRBV14 with TRBJ2-3; 9 bases match TRBD1. The J segment lost 4 bases and the V segment lost 0 bases, leaving 5 bases of the junction unmatched. Germline CDR1 is SGHDN and CDR2 is FVKESK. This CDR3 contains 16 residues. CDR3: CASSQEDRGIADTQYF. The CDR3 DNA is TGTGCCAGCAGCCAAGAAGACAGGGGGATTGCAGATACGCAGTATTTT.

CDR3 sequence: CASSLRGSAYGYTF. The CDR3, as DNA: TGCGCCAGCAGCTTGAGGGGTTCCGCCTATGGCTACACCTTC. This rearrangement joins TRBV5-1 to TRBJ1-2, with D perhaps TRBD1 (5 bases). Between the trimmed V and J ends, which lost 1 base and 4 bases, there was a span of 11 bases. CDR1 is SGHRS, CDR2 YFSETQ, per germline. CDR3 length equals 14 residues. The full variable domain, its missing parts supplied by reference TRBV5-1 and TRBJ1-2, is KAGVTQTPRYLIKTRGQQVTLSCSPISGHRSVSWYQQTPGQGLQFLFEYFSETQRNKGNFPGRFSGRQFSNSRSEMNVSTLELGDSALYLCASSLRGSAYGYTFGSGTRLTVV.

For this clonotype: Compared with germline, one end of the junction differs, possibly owing to a read error. The V call is TRBV6-1, the J call TRBJ1-5, with D unclear. The CDR3 has 16 residues. Per the germline V gene, CDR1 is MNHNS and CDR2 is SASEGT. The CDR3 sequence is CASGEDWAGNNEPQHF. Written as DNA, the CDR3 is TGTGCCAGCGGCGAAGACTGGGCAGGCAACAATGAGCCCCAGCATTTT.

This clonotype was recorded only once. Just one base apart from a much larger clone, this may be a read error. CDR3 loop: CASSAELRETAFF. CDR3 nucleotide sequence: TGCGCCAGCAGCGCGGAACTCCGAGAAACAGCTTTCTTT. V and J are TRBV5-1 and TRBJ1-1; D is ambiguous. V was cut by 4 bases and J by 10 bases, with 17 bases left in between. Germline V gives CDR1 SGHRS, CDR2 YFSETQ. This CDR3 contains 13 residues.

Regarding this clonotype: Without the conserved terminal phenylalanine or tryptophan, this CDR3 likely stems from a read error. No DNA is shown, since the ends of the CDR3 on it are uncertain; the CDR3 is the one TCRdb lists. V is TRBV6-5 and J is TRBJ1-5. The germline gives CDR1 MNHEY, CDR2 SVGAGI. Termini included, the CDR3 measures 14 amino acids. The CDR3 protein is CVSSPVRGQGPQHS.

On this clonotype: A much larger clone differs by one base, so this may be a read error. Here the CDR3 reads CASGLAQTPTNEKLFF. The CDR3, as DNA: TGCGCCAGCGGCTTGGCTCAGACCCCAACTAATGAAAAACTGTTTTTT. The rearrangement uses TRBV5-1 and TRBJ1-4; D remains ambiguous. Germline CDR1 is SGHRS and CDR2 is YFSETQ. The CDR3 consists of 16 residues. Full variable domain (missing parts from reference TRBV5-1 and TRBJ1-4): KAGVTQTPRYLIKTRGQQVTLSCSPISGHRSVSWYQQTPGQGLQFLFEYFSETQRNKGNFPGRFSGRQFSNSRSEMNVSTLELGDSALYLCASGLAQTPTNEKLFFGSGTQLSVL.

The rearrangement joins TRBV29-1 to TRBJ1-2; perhaps TRBD1 as D (6 bases). Germline values: CDR1 SQVTM, CDR2 ANQGSEA. The CDR3 totals 11 residues. V was cut by 8 bases and J by 6 bases, with 13 bases left in between. CDR3 in DNA: TGCAGCCTTCGGGACAACCATGGCTACACCTTC. Translation: CSLRDNHGYTF.

For the CDR3, the DNA is TGCAGTGCTCACAGGGACAGCTACAATCAGCCCCAGCATTTT. Residues: CSAHRDSYNQPQHF. J is TRBJ1-5 and V is TRBV20-1; the match to TRBD1 covers 7 bases. The CDR3 is 14 residues long. From germline, CDR1 is DFQATT and CDR2 SNEGSKA (reference sequence). V shed 5 bases, J shed 3 bases, and the junction held 7 bases outside the gene matches.